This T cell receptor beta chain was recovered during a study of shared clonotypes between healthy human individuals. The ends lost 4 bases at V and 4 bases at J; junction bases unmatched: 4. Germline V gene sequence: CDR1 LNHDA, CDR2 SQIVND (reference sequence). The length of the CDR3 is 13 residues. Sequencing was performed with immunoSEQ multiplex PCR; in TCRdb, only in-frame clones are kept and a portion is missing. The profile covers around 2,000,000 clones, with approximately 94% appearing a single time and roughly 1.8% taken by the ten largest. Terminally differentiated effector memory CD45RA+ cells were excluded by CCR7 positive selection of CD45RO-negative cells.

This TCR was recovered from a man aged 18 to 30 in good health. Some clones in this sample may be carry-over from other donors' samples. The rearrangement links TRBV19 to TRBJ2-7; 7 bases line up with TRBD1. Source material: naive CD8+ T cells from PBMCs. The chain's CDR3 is CASSRVDRYEQYF. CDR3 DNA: TGTGCCAGTAGTAGAGTGGACAGGTACGAGCAGTACTTC.